The source of this TCR beta chain is a study of blood T cell repertoires in COVID-19 (TCRdb year 2020). The study in broad terms: Samples from collaborators originated in the United States, Italy and Spain and spanned both the acute and convalescent phases of COVID-19. A freely available public database, intended as a resource for researchers studying the immune response to SARS-CoV-2, is where the repertoires were released. The sample metadata nearly always contained a de-identified subject ID, COVID-19 status, age in years and sex. The samples were drawn from two sources: the first 160 participants of the ongoing ImmuneRACE study, and 1,000 to 1,500 subjects contributed by 6 global collaborators. The material from the prospective study consisted of cDNA or gDNA derived from T cells, B-cell-depleted T cells, or PBMCs. The dataset comprised deeply sampled blood TCRbeta repertoires from subjects exposed to, actively infected with, or recovered from COVID-19. Where HLA class I and class II types were available, the types were taken from metadata supplied by the sample provider, not from assay-based typing.

From a lookup of the germline V gene, CDR1 and CDR2 are MGHRA and YSYEKL. The CDR3, cysteine through phenylalanine, is 13 amino acids long. The CDR3 DNA has 39 bases and is translated from base 1. V was cut back by 1 base and J by 2 bases, leaving a gap of 6 bases between them. The immunoSEQ Assay, a bias-controlled multiplex PCR, was used to amplify TCRbeta CDR3 regions from genomic DNA. The published analysis was carried out like this. Nucleated cell counts per sample were estimated from amplification of reference gene primers within the assay. To quantify the absolute abundance of each unique TCRbeta CDR3 rearrangement, sequence reads were collapsed and filtered. For each sample, productive Simpson clonality was calculated as the square root of Simpson's diversity index across productive rearrangements. Imported from immuneACCESS, the table was reduced by TCRdb to in-frame sequences with V and J called. These copies leave out some clones; in studies compared against another copy, an unresolved V gene accounts for under half, and the cause of the remainder is not known. Clone size and V and J calls were adopted from that table, with D and trimming inferred from the DNA. The sample table holds about 480,000 clones, of which 70% to 90% were seen once. Over 1.5% of the sample goes to the ten largest clones.

What the research found in general, with its limitations: The amount of clinical and demographic metadata varied by source and participant and was provided uncurated.

This clone has only a few counts. There is no known antigen for this receptor. Per-nucleotide qualities are absent, and no much larger clonotype sits a single base away. Enrolling through a virtual design, the prospective study's participants ranged in age from roughly 18 to 90 years and lived across around 25 United States geographic areas. In the prospective study, cohorts were assigned on the basis of participant-reported clinical history obtained from a screening survey and a study questionnaire. In the prospective study, mobile phlebotomists collected whole blood, serum and a nasopharyngeal or oropharyngeal swab from each participant. Participants in the prospective study had the option to provide additional blood draws and questionnaires over a 2-month period. Before DNA extraction, blood samples from the prospective study were shipped at room temperature or frozen.

The sample taken for sequencing was PBMCs or T cells enriched from blood (not recorded which). This sequence uses TRBV4-1 and TRBJ2-7; the D gene cannot be resolved reliably. This sequence originates from a woman younger than 35 with acute COVID-19. The CDR3 region has the sequence CASSQVAAYEQYF. Here is the DNA: TGCGCCAGCAGCCAAGTGGCAGCCTACGAGCAGTACTTC.